This T cell receptor (beta chain) was sequenced for a study of CD8 T cells in ankylosing spondylitis. Notes on the study in general: In reactive arthritis synovial fluid and blood, some motif variants had been reported before. It was reported that disease-linked clones were significantly enriched in matched ankylosing spondylitis synovial fluid. Roughly eight highly homologous variants made up a TCR beta motif that seemed to typify ankylosing spondylitis blood. Disease-linked clones, CD8+, were relatively rare in peripheral blood.

Trimming pared 4 bases from V and 2 bases from J, leaving 12 bases between. The CDR3 totals 15 residues. Germline values: CDR1 MNHEY, CDR2 SVGAGI. This clonotype occurred a few times. The antigen remains unidentified. Using its own MiXCR run on the 5' RACE reads, TCRdb lists one record per CDR3 protein. The repertoire holds 700,000 or so distinct CDR3 sequences, with roughly 19% as singletons. The rearrangement links TRBV6-5 to TRBJ1-3; possible D gene TRBD1, 5 bases. This receptor was obtained from a male donor with ankylosing spondylitis. Sequenced: blood, either unsorted or a sorted T cell fraction (not recorded which). The DNA of the CDR3 is TGTGCCAGCAGTTCGCCAACAGGAGCTGGAAACACCATATATTTT. This codes for CASSSPTGAGNTIYF.